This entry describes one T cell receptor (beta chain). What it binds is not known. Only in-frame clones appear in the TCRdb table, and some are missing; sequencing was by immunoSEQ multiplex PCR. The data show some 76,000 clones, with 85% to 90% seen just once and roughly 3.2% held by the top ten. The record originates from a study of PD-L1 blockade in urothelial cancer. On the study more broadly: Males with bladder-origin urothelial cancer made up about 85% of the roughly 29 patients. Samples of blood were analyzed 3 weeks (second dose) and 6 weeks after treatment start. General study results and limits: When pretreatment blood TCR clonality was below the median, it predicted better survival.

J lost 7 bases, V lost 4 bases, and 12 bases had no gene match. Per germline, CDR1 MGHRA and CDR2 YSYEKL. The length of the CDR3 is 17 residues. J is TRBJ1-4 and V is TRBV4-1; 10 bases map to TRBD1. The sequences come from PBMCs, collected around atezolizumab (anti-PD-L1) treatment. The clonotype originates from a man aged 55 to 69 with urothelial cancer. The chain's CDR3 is CASSPRRDRGFTEKLFF. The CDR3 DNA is TGCGCCAGCAGCCCGCGCCGGGACAGGGGTTTCACTGAAAAACTGTTTTTT.